The sequence of this TCR beta chain was determined in a study of blood T cell repertoires in COVID-19. Germline V gene sequence: CDR1 LNHDA, CDR2 SQIVND (reference sequence). V lost 5 bases and J 7 bases, leaving 21 bases between the germline ends. The CDR3 loop spans 16 amino acids. The method was immunoSEQ multiplex PCR; TCRdb's version includes in-frame clones alone and lacks a portion of them. The sample has approximately 210,000 clones, approximately 86% seen once; the top ten hold 2% to 2.5%. Participants spanned ages about 18 to 89 years and resided in about 24 US areas. For recovered donors of Cohort 3, there were two negative PCRs, clearance, or symptom resolution.

The chain recombines TRBV19 with TRBJ1-5; D is perhaps TRBD1 (5 bases). Sequenced material: PBMCs or T cells enriched from blood (not recorded which). This receptor was obtained from a woman in her twenties or thirties who had recovered from COVID-19. The CDR3, as DNA: TGTGCCAGTAGTCCACAGACAGCTGCTGGTACCCAGCCCCAGCATTTT. Translated: CASSPQTAAGTQPQHF.